The next 32 T cell receptor beta chains were all read from a single sample in a study of beta chain features in type 1 diabetes. Expressed TCRB transcripts were sequenced, since all the RNA that had been isolated was reverse transcribed. Produced via immunoSEQ multiplex PCR; TCRdb's table is partial and in-frame only. Found here are hundreds of thousands of clones, over 13% of them singletons; the top ten hold roughly 0.04%. General study findings and limits: People with Type 1 diabetes carried modestly yet significantly shorter TCRB CDR3s in all four CD4+ subsets.

For these TCRs, the target antigens are not known. The sample was naive CD4+ T cells from blood. The origin of the receptors is a man aged 18 to 30 with type 1 diabetes.

The chain recombines TRBV7-9 with TRBJ2-7, with D possibly being TRBD2 (5 bases). The CDR3 is 13 residues long. V was trimmed by 6 bases and J by 2 bases, leaving 11 bases between them. CDR1 and CDR2 from the germline V gene are SEHNR and FQNEAQ (reference sequence). CDR3 nucleotides: TGTGCCAGCAGTCCCGGGATTCCCTACGAGCAGTACTTC. Translated: CASSPGIPYEQYF.

The V and J genes are TRBV4-1 and TRBJ2-1, with 9 bases that match TRBD2. Germline V gene sequence: CDR1 MGHRA, CDR2 YSYEKL. CDR3 length: 16 amino acids. V gave up 3 bases and J gave up 6 bases; unmatched junction bases: 9. In nucleotides, the CDR3 is TGCGCCAGCAGCCACCCGGGTGCGGGAGGGTCCAATGAGCAGTTCTTC. Protein product: CASSHPGAGGSNEQFF.

The rearrangement joins TRBV29-1 to TRBJ1-1; a possible D gene is TRBD1 (6 bases). V lost 6 bases and J 4 bases, leaving 15 bases between the germline ends. The CDR3 loop spans 13 amino acids. Germline V gene lookup returns CDR1 SQVTM and CDR2 ANQGSEA. The CDR3 loop reads CSVTKGGVTEAFF. DNA of the CDR3: TGCAGCGTCACGAAAGGGGGGGTCACTGAAGCTTTCTTT.

This chain uses TRBV5-4 with TRBJ2-6; maybe TRBD1 (5 bases). The V gene's germline CDR1 is SGHNT and CDR2 YYREEE (reference sequence). CDR3 size: 15 residues. The ends were cut back, 4 bases at V and 0 bases at J, with 8 bases in the middle. The CDR3 region is CASSNTGSGANVLTF. As DNA, the CDR3 is TGTGCCAGCAGCAATACAGGCTCTGGGGCCAACGTCCTGACTTTC.

The rearrangement uses TRBV7-2 and TRBJ1-1, with TRBD1 matching 7 bases. V was pared by 1 base and J by 4 bases, with 3 bases of the junction left unmatched. Germline values: CDR1 SGHTA, CDR2 FQGNSA. This CDR3 spans 14 amino acids. Here the CDR3 DNA reads TGTGCCAGCAGCTTAGGGACAGGTCGCACTGAAGCTTTCTTT. Residues: CASSLGTGRTEAFF.

This rearrangement joins TRBV29-1 to TRBJ2-1, with D tentatively TRBD1 (6 bases). Trimming took 7 bases from V and 9 from J, leaving 13 bases between them. The germline V gene has CDR1 SQVTM and CDR2 ANQGSEA. This CDR3 comprises 11 residues. Here the CDR3 DNA reads TGCAGCGCGTCTGAGGGGGTTGAGCAGTTCTTC. This codes for CSASEGVEQFF.

This clone has a handful of counts. The chain recombines TRBV7-9 with TRBJ1-1; no definite D call. Germline CDR1 and CDR2: SEHNR and FQNEAQ (reference sequence). The CDR3 spans 15 residues. With 5 bases removed from V and 0 bases from J, the gap between germline ends came to 13 bases. The CDR3 protein is CASSPPRAVNTEAFF. The CDR3 DNA is TGTGCCAGCAGCCCTCCCCGGGCGGTGAACACTGAAGCTTTCTTT.

The rearrangement links TRBV5-4 to TRBJ1-6; perhaps TRBD1 as D (5 bases). The CDR3 runs to 14 residues. Germline V lookup: CDR1 SGHNT, CDR2 YYREEE (reference sequence). V was pared by 0 bases and J by 10 bases, with 11 bases between. CDR3 coding DNA: TGTGCCAGCAGCTTGGAGCAGGGTTCCTCACCCCTCCACTTT. Residues: CASSLEQGSSPLHF.

The V and J genes are TRBV5-4 and TRBJ1-5; 7 positions match TRBD1. CDR3 length: 16 residues. CDR1 and CDR2 from the germline V gene are SGHNT and YYREEE (reference sequence). The junction had 10 bases not matched to a gene; V was cut back by 0 bases and J by 7 bases. The CDR3 region has the DNA TGTGCCAGCAGCTTGGCGTCAGGGGGGACGGAGCAGCCCCAGCATTTT. Protein sequence: CASSLASGGTEQPQHF. The full variable domain, its missing parts supplied by reference TRBV5-4 and TRBJ1-5, is ETGVTQSPTHLIKTRGQQVTLRCSSQSGHNTVSWYQQALGQGPQFIFQYYREEENGRGNFPPRFSGLQFPNYSSELNVNALELDDSALYLCASSLASGGTEQPQHFGDGTRLSIL.

This clone came up a few times. The chain couples TRBV29-1 to TRBJ2-3; 8 bases fit TRBD1. The V and J ends lost 3 bases and 2 bases, in that order; junction bases with no gene match: 4. This CDR3 has 14 amino acids. CDR1 and CDR2 (germline): SQVTM, ANQGSEA. CDR3 loop: CSVDGTGYTDTQYF. The CDR3, as DNA: TGCAGCGTTGACGGGACAGGTTACACAGATACGCAGTATTTT.

This clone was seen more than once but under ten times. The V and J genes are TRBV5-1 and TRBJ1-1, with 9 bases fitting TRBD1. Unmatched junction bases numbered 4, after V lost 0 bases and J lost 7 bases. Per the germline V gene, CDR1 is SGHRS and CDR2 is YFSETQ. CDR3 length equals 14 residues. The CDR3 DNA follows: TGCGCCAGCAGCTTGGGGGACAGGGTTTTTGAAGCTTTCTTT. Residues: CASSLGDRVFEAFF.

The V and J genes are TRBV15 and TRBJ1-1; D not resolved. Per germline, CDR1 LNHNV and CDR2 YYDKDF (reference sequence). CDR3 length: 14 residues. Trimming removed 0 bases from V and 4 bases from J, with 9 bases in between. The CDR3 region has the DNA TGTGCCACCAGCAGAGATCCGGGAGCCACTGAAGCTTTCTTT. Its protein is CATSRDPGATEAFF. The full variable domain, its missing parts supplied by reference TRBV15 and TRBJ1-1, is DAMVIQNPRYQVTQFGKPVTLSCSQTLNHNVMYWYQQKSSQAPKLLFHYYDKDFNNEADTPDNFQSRRPNTSFCFLDIRSPGLGDTAMYLCATSRDPGATEAFFGQGTRLTVV.

J is TRBJ2-1 and V is TRBV7-6, with 7 bases that match TRBD1. V was clipped by 1 base and J by 0 bases; unmatched bases: 0. The length of the CDR3 is 15 residues. In germline, CDR1 is SGHVS, CDR2 FNYEAQ. The CDR3 nucleotides are TGTGCCAGCAGCTTAGGGACAGGCTCCTACAATGAGCAGTTCTTC. It encodes CASSLGTGSYNEQFF.

The rearrangement uses TRBV30 and TRBJ1-1, with 8 bases fitting TRBD1. The V gene end was trimmed by 3 bases and the J gene end by 1 base; junction bases not matched to a gene: 7. The CDR3 has 15 amino acids. Germline V CDR1 and CDR2: GTSNPN, SVGIG (reference sequence). The CDR3 spells CAWSRPGTGNTEAFF. The DNA of the CDR3 is TGTGCCTGGAGCAGACCCGGGACAGGGAACACTGAAGCTTTCTTT.

The chain combines TRBV7-2 with TRBJ1-2; a weak D match, TRBD1 (5 bases). V was shortened by 5 bases and J by 7 bases, with 14 bases between the two germline ends. This CDR3 comprises 13 residues. Germline CDR1 reads SGHTA; CDR2 reads FQGNSA. The chain's CDR3 is CASSPGTDRGYTF. CDR3 DNA: TGTGCCAGCAGCCCAGGGACTGACCGTGGCTACACCTTC.

The genes are TRBV18 and TRBJ2-6; D is undetermined. The CDR3 is 18 amino acids. Germline V lookup: CDR1 KGHSH, CDR2 LQKENI. The V gene lost 3 bases and the J gene lost 0 bases, with 15 bases spanning the gap. CDR3 nucleotides: TGTGCCAGCTCACCGAACGAAGGTCAGAGCTCTGGGGCCAACGTCCTGACTTTC. This codes for CASSPNEGQSSGANVLTF.

This clone was picked up a small number of times. This CDR3 is also generated by other DNA sequences in the sample. The V call is TRBV5-1, the J call TRBJ1-1; no clear D gene. Germline CDR1 SGHRS, CDR2 YFSETQ. The CDR3 spans 13 residues. Trimming left V 0 bases short and J 0 bases short, with 3 bases between. The CDR3 sequence: CASSLGVNTEAFF. In DNA form, the CDR3 reads TGCGCCAGCAGCTTGGGGGTGAACACTGAAGCTTTCTTT.

This clone was detected only a few times. J is TRBJ1-1 and V is TRBV10-3, with 9 positions matching TRBD1. V lost 10 bases, J lost 5 bases, and 11 bases stayed unmatched. The CDR3 loop spans 14 amino acids. From germline, CDR1 is ENHRY and CDR2 SYGVKD. CDR3 nucleotide sequence: TGTGCCAACCGTCCGGGACAGGGAGCTACTGAAGCTTTCTTT. This sequence encodes CANRPGQGATEAFF.

The genes are TRBV7-2 and TRBJ2-1; D is possibly TRBD1 (7 bases). This CDR3 comprises 14 residues. V lost 5 bases and J lost 9, with 17 bases in between. The V gene's germline CDR1 is SGHTA and CDR2 FQGNSA. The chain's CDR3 is CASSLLLQGGEQFF. For the CDR3, the DNA is TGTGCCAGCAGCCTACTGCTCCAGGGGGGTGAGCAGTTCTTC.

The rearrangement uses TRBV5-1 and TRBJ2-7, with 10 positions matching TRBD2. Germline CDR1 reads SGHRS; CDR2 reads YFSETQ. The CDR3 covers 14 residues. The V segment lost 4 bases and the J segment 2 bases; nucleotides outside the gene matches: 3. This CDR3 is CASSSLAGAYEQYF. CDR3 nucleotides: TGCGCCAGCAGCAGTCTAGCGGGGGCCTACGAGCAGTACTTC.

This rearrangement joins TRBV14 to TRBJ1-2; D is ambiguous. Trimming left V 0 bases short and J 2 bases short, with 13 bases between. From germline, CDR1 is SGHDN and CDR2 FVKESK. The CDR3 runs to 16 residues. The CDR3 nucleotides are TGTGCCAGCAGCCAAGACGGGAGGAGAGCGAACTATGGCTACACCTTC. This encodes CASSQDGRRANYGYTF.

The genes are TRBV2 and TRBJ1-5; D may be TRBD1 (6 bases). This CDR3 spans 13 amino acids. V gave up 6 bases and J gave up 5 bases, with 11 bases separating them. In germline, CDR1 is SNHLY, CDR2 FYNNEI. CDR3 nucleotide sequence: TGTGCCAGCAGGGAACAGGGCGATCAGCCCCAGCATTTT. Amino acid sequence: CASREQGDQPQHF.

There are a few counts of this clone. V gene TRBV7-9 combines with J gene TRBJ2-5; D tentatively fits TRBD1 or TRBD2 (6 bases each). Germline V gene data show CDR1 as SEHNR and CDR2 as FQNEAQ (reference sequence). Trimming shortened V by 4 bases and J by 7 bases, and 28 bases separated the two germline ends. The CDR3 is made up of 18 amino acids. DNA of the CDR3: TGTGCCAGCAGCTCCAATCCGGGGGCAGTCAGAAGGGTAGGGACCCAGTACTTC. It yields the protein CASSSNPGAVRRVGTQYF.

This sequence joins TRBV11-1 and TRBJ2-5; no firm D call. Germline lookup yields CDR1 SGHAT and CDR2 FQDESV (reference sequence). The germline V and J ends were trimmed by 6 bases and 6 bases, with 17 bases remaining between them. The CDR3 consists of 14 residues. The DNA for the CDR3 is TGTGCCAGCAGTAACCCAGAAACAGTCCAGACCCAGTACTTC. Its protein product is CASSNPETVQTQYF.

The V gene is TRBV25-1, the J gene TRBJ2-3, with TRBD1 matching 8 bases. V was clipped by 1 base and J by 1 base; unmatched bases: 4. Germline CDR1 MGHDK, CDR2 SYGVNS. CDR3 length: 16 residues. CDR3 coding DNA: TGTGCCAGCAGTGAATCCCCAGGGGGCGGCACAGATACGCAGTATTTT. Translating gives CASSESPGGGTDTQYF.

This clone has more than one count but fewer than ten. V gene TRBV14 combines with J gene TRBJ1-1; TRBD1 might be the D (5 bases). CDR3 length equals 17 residues. V was trimmed by 3 bases and J by 1 base, leaving 18 bases between them. Germline V gives CDR1 SGHDN, CDR2 FVKESK. CDR3 in amino acids: CASSHMLKGRANTEAFF. CDR3 bases: TGTGCCAGCAGCCATATGTTGAAGGGCAGGGCGAACACTGAAGCTTTCTTT.

This clone was observed a few times. The chain recombines TRBV5-1 with TRBJ2-2; TRBD2 aligns across 12 bases. The ends lost 7 bases at V and 4 bases at J; junction bases unmatched: 2. The CDR3 spans 14 residues. Per germline, CDR1 SGHRS and CDR2 YFSETQ. The CDR3, as DNA: TGCGCCAGCTCGACTAGCGGGAGCACCGGGGAGCTGTTTTTT. Protein product: CASSTSGSTGELFF.

This rearrangement joins TRBV28 to TRBJ2-1; tentatively, D is TRBD1 (6 bases). Per germline, CDR1 MDHEN and CDR2 SYDVKM. The V and J ends lost 3 bases and 7 bases respectively, with 10 bases between them. CDR3 length: 13 amino acids. The CDR3 DNA reads as TGTGCCAGCAGTTTTAAGGGGGAGAATGAGCAGTTCTTC. Translated, it gives CASSFKGENEQFF.

This clone turned up a few times. The chain employs TRBV5-1 and TRBJ1-1; TRBD1 matches 7 bases. Trimming at V came to 4 bases and at J to 3 bases, leaving 3 bases not matched to a gene. The CDR3 covers 13 residues. Germline V gives CDR1 SGHRS, CDR2 YFSETQ. In DNA form, the CDR3 reads TGCGCCAGCAGCCGGGACAGCTACACTGAAGCTTTCTTT. It specifies CASSRDSYTEAFF.

This clone was counted between two and nine times. J is TRBJ1-2 and V is TRBV5-6; 7 nucleotides line up with TRBD1. Germline CDR1 is SGHDT and CDR2 is YYEEEE. CDR3 length: 16 amino acids. The ends lost 4 bases at V and 0 bases at J; junction bases unmatched: 9. The CDR3 nucleotides read TGTGCCAGCAGCCCGGGACAGACGAGAACTAACTATGGCTACACCTTC. Translating gives CASSPGQTRTNYGYTF.

This chain links TRBV19 with TRBJ2-1, with D maybe TRBD2 (7 bases). In germline, CDR1 is LNHDA, CDR2 SQIVND (reference sequence). The CDR3 contains 14 residues. Trimming removed 3 bases at V and 9 bases at J, with 15 bases between. CDR3 amino acids: CASSMGREGVEQFF. DNA for the CDR3: TGTGCCAGTAGTATGGGCAGGGAGGGGGTTGAGCAGTTCTTC.

This chain joins TRBV20-1 and TRBJ1-5; 8 nucleotides agree with TRBD1. V lost 5 bases and J lost 9; bases outside the gene matches: 0. This CDR3 has 10 amino acids. Germline loops: CDR1 DFQATT, CDR2 SNEGSKA (reference sequence). The CDR3 sequence: CSAGTGPQHF. In DNA form, the CDR3 reads TGCAGTGCTGGGACAGGGCCCCAGCATTTT.